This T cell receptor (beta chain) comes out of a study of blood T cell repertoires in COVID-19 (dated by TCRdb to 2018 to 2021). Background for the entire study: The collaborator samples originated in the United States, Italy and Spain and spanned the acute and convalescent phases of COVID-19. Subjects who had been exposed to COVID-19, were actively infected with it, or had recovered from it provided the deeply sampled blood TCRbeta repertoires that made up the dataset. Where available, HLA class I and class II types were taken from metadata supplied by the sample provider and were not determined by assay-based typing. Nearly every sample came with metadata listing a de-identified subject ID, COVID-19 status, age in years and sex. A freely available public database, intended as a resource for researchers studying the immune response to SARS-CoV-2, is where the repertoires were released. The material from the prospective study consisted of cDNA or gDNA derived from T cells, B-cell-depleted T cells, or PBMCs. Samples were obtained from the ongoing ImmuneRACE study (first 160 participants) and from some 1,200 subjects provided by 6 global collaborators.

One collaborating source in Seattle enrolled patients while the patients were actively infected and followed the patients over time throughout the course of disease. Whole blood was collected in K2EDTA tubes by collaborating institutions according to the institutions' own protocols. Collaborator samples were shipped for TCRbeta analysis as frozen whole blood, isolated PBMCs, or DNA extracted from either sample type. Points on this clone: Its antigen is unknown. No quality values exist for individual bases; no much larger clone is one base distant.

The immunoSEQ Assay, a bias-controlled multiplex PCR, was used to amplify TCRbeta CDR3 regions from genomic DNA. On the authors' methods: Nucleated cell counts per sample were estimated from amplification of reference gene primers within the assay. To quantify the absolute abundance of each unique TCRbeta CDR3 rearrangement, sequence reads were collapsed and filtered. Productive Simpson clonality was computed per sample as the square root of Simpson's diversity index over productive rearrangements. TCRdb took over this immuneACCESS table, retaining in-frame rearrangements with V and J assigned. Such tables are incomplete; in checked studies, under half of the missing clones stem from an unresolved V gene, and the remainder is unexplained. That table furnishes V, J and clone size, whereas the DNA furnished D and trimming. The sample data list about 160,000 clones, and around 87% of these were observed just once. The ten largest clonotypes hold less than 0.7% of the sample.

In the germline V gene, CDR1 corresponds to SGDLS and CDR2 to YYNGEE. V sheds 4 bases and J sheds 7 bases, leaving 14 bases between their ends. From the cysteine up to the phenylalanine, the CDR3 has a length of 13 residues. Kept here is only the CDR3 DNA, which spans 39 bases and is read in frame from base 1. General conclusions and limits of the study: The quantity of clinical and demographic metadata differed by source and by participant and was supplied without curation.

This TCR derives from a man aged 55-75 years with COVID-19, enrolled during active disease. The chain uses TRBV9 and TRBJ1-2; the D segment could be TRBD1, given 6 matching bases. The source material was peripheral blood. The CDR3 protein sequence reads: CASSLLGGRGYTF. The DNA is TGTGCCAGCAGCCTCCTTGGGGGCCGTGGCTACACCTTC.